The sequence of this T cell receptor (beta chain) was determined in a study of CD8+ T cells in alopecia areata (dated by TCRdb to 2016 to 2018). Turning to the overall study: The treated patients, all with moderate-to-severe alopecia areata, were enrolled in an open-label pilot trial of oral tofacitinib given at 5 to 10 mg twice daily. To study T cell clonal expansion in alopecia areata, the researchers applied high-throughput TCRbeta sequencing to both the C3H/HeJ mouse model and human patients. RNA came from the PAXgene miRNA kit for fixed scalp, the miRNeasy kit for PBMCs, and the RNeasy kit for mouse skin. The SALT score, which quantifies the percentage of affected scalp surface area, was used to measure disease severity in treated patients. Patients stayed on tofacitinib for 6 to 18 months and then had 6 months of follow-up off drug so that delayed response and recurrence could be assessed. immunoSEQ multiplex PCR using 35 Vbeta forward primers and 13 Jbeta reverse primers was used to amplify TCRbeta CDR3 regions. Biopsies were taken from tofacitinib-treated patients at baseline and at 4 and 24 weeks of treatment, and a later scalp biopsy was taken in several of the tofacitinib-treated patients. Scalp clonality was compared among normal scalp (n=4), patchy alopecia areata scalp (n=8), and alopecia totalis/universalis scalp (n=8). On the human side, TCRbeta sequencing was run on scalp tissue and on sorted CD4+ and CD8+ peripheral blood T cells from healthy controls and from alopecia areata patients with either patchy or totalis/universalis disease. Broader findings and caveats from the paper: With tofacitinib, both scalp clonality and the number of expanded CD8+ clones among the top 100 scalp clones went down significantly. Compared with mice, TCR sequences shared between patients were less clear, possibly partly because of HLA diversity across the patient population. Many expanded lesional clones persisted in scalp and blood during tofacitinib treatment, which may partly explain relapse after stopping treatment. Scalp TCR repertoire analysis is complicated because resident alphabeta T cells in normal human skin are also sequenced, whereas mouse skin is dominated by gammadelta T cells. Because the treated cohort was small and had only one nonresponder, larger studies are needed to examine links between baseline CD8+ expansion and response. Lesional scalp, especially in alopecia totalis/universalis, showed higher clonality and more expanded CD8+ clones than normal scalp, suggesting antigenic drive.

Libraries were made using the immunoSEQ multiplex PCR assay. RNA was extracted from all samples and reverse transcribed into cDNA as template for TCR sequencing. First-strand cDNA was synthesized with SuperScript III using a 2:1 mix of oligo-dT and random hexamers. Amplification bias was assessed with a synthetic immune receptor repertoire, and residual bias was removed computationally. The source study handled its data this way. Raw reads were preprocessed to remove errors, and CDR3 was defined according to IMGT conventions as the region from the conserved cysteine to phenylalanine. Clonality was computed by normalizing Shannon entropy by log2 of the number of productive unique TCRs and subtracting the result from 1. Scalp TCRbeta sequences were cross-referenced with sorted blood CD4 and CD8 repertoires so that the CD4 or CD8 identity of scalp clones could be inferred. TCRdb limited this immuneACCESS table to in-frame rearrangements with V and J called. A share of clones is missing; checked studies link under half to unresolved V genes, and the rest is unexplained. V and J calls and clone size are as listed in that table; D and trimming were resolved from the DNA. This sample has about 110,000 clones in its table, and approximately 54% of those were observed once. The ten largest make up 10% to 15% of the sample.

Notes on this clone: This receptor's antigen is unknown. No qualities accompany the bases; no much larger clone lies one base away.

V is reduced by 4 bases and J by 1 base, leaving a spacing of 20 bases between them. From the cysteine up to the phenylalanine, the CDR3 has a length of 17 residues. The read is trimmed to its CDR3 DNA, 51 bases read in frame from base 1. CDR1 and CDR2, per the germline V gene, are SGHAT and FQNNGV. The sample's time point label is to be understood as: around 24 weeks on oral tofacitinib. The treatment or condition label on this specimen signifies: oral pan-JAK inhibitor, 5-10 mg twice daily. Lesional scalp punch biopsies and peripheral blood were obtained from alopecia areata patients. PBMCs were isolated by density centrifugation and stained for CD3, CD4 and CD8, after which CD4+ and CD8+ T cells were sorted on a FACSAria.

Material: CD8+ T cells sorted from blood, obtained at week 24, from a patient treated with tofacitinib. Recombination connected TRBV11-2 to TRBJ2-7; a confident D gene designation cannot be given. The origin of this receptor is a human donor with alopecia areata. In nucleotides, the sequence is TGTGCCAGCAGCTCCCGGACCATACGTCTTGATTCCTACGAGCAGTACTTC. It translates to CASSSRTIRLDSYEQYF. Joined to the reference TRBV11-2 and TRBJ2-7 proteins, this CDR3 gives the full variable domain: EAGVAQSPRYKIIEKRQSVAFWCNPISGHATLYWYQQILGQGPKLLIQFQNNGVVDDSQLPKDRFSAERLKGVDSTLKIQPAKLEDSAVYLCASSSRTIRLDSYEQYFGPGTRLTVT.